The 2 T cell receptor beta chains below come from one sample, sequenced in a study of T-cell reconstitution after alpha-beta-depleted transplantation in children. Unique molecular identifiers were used in preparing the TCRbeta library. Using its own MiXCR run on the PCR reads, TCRdb lists one record per CDR3 protein. The data contain about 200,000 distinct CDR3 sequences, roughly 6.6% of them singletons. The sequences come from PBMCs, collected before TCRalphabeta/CD19-depleted stem cell transplant. The receptors come from a boy aged 2 to 9 with acute lymphoblastic leukemia, due to receive a stem cell transplant.

This clonotype was picked up many times. The J gene is TRBJ2-3, the V gene TRBV12-3 or TRBV12-4; no definite D call. The CDR3 has 11 residues. The V end lost 8 bases, the J end lost 2 bases, and 5 bases lay between the germline ends. CDR3 in DNA: TGTGCCAGCTTTTTCACAGATACGCAGTATTTT. This codes for CASFFTDTQYF.

This clonotype came up many times. J is TRBJ2-5 and V is TRBV7-2, with TRBD2 identical over 10 bases. With 0 bases clipped from V and 5 bases from J, the junction kept 9 bases outside the gene matches. The CDR3 is 17 amino acids. The germline V gene encodes CDR1 SGHTA and CDR2 FQGNSA. The CDR3 DNA reads as TGTGCCAGCAGCTTAGCGCTAAGCGGGGGGGTACAGGAGACCCAGTACTTC. Its translation: CASSLALSGGVQETQYF.